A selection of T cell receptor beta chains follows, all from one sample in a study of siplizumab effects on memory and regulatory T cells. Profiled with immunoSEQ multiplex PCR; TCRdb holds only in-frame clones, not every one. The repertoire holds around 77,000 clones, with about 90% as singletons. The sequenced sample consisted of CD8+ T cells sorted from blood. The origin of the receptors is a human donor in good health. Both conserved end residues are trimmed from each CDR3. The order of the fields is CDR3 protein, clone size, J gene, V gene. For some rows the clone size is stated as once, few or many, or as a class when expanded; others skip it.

cdr3_aa: ASSLDVGDGDTQY; clone_size: once; j_call: TRBJ2-3; v_call: TRBV7-9
cdr3_aa: ASRTGGNGYT; clone_size: .; j_call: TRBJ1-2; v_call: TRBV19
cdr3_aa: ASSLGLAGGRETQY; clone_size: .; j_call: TRBJ2-5; v_call: TRBV19
cdr3_aa: ASSLASVLWFWFNSNQPQH; clone_size: .; j_call: TRBJ1-5; v_call: TRBV7-2
cdr3_aa: ASSMVTREGPQY; clone_size: .; j_call: TRBJ2-7; v_call: TRBV19
cdr3_aa: ASSGGAGIYNEQF; clone_size: .; j_call: TRBJ2-1; v_call: TRBV19
cdr3_aa: ASSPLGLAGGEQF; clone_size: .; j_call: TRBJ2-1; v_call: TRBV27
cdr3_aa: ASSYRDRDDEQF; clone_size: .; j_call: TRBJ2-1; v_call: TRBV11-3
cdr3_aa: ASSPPTSYEQY; clone_size: .; j_call: TRBJ2-7; v_call: TRBV18
cdr3_aa: ASSSITDANTGELF; clone_size: few; j_call: TRBJ2-2; v_call: TRBV7-9
cdr3_aa: ASSQGQRPPLETQY; clone_size: .; j_call: TRBJ2-5; v_call: TRBV4-1
cdr3_aa: AIGVQGSGNTIY; clone_size: .; j_call: TRBJ1-3; v_call: TRBV10-3
cdr3_aa: ASSSQGTLPETQY; clone_size: .; j_call: TRBJ2-5; v_call: TRBV5-8
cdr3_aa: ASSHRQVPYEQY; clone_size: .; j_call: TRBJ2-7; v_call: TRBV7-9
cdr3_aa: ASSLAEQGKKLF; clone_size: .; j_call: TRBJ1-4; v_call: TRBV5-4
cdr3_aa: ASSLESPYNEQF; clone_size: .; j_call: TRBJ2-1; v_call: TRBV7-3
cdr3_aa: ASSPGQGLNTEAF; clone_size: .; j_call: TRBJ1-1; v_call: TRBV7-9
cdr3_aa: ASSERPLLNEKLF; clone_size: .; j_call: TRBJ1-4; v_call: TRBV6-1
cdr3_aa: ASTLGGTGANVLT; clone_size: .; j_call: TRBJ2-6; v_call: TRBV13
cdr3_aa: ASSQVTSSSSYNEQF; clone_size: .; j_call: TRBJ2-1; v_call: TRBV4-2
cdr3_aa: SATMRAGNDGYT; clone_size: .; j_call: TRBJ1-2; v_call: TRBV29-1
cdr3_aa: ASSFLRGLMTLYT; clone_size: once; j_call: TRBJ1-2; v_call: TRBV7-9
cdr3_aa: ASRDRGGTYEQY; clone_size: .; j_call: TRBJ2-7; v_call: TRBV13
cdr3_aa: ASRDPGLAYEQY; clone_size: .; j_call: TRBJ2-7; v_call: TRBV6-1